Reported below is one T cell receptor beta chain. Its antigen is currently unknown. This sample was included in a study of T-cell reconstitution after alpha-beta-depleted transplantation in children. J gave up 2 bases and V 0 bases, and 11 bases lay outside the gene matches. The CDR3 spans 18 residues. CDR1 and CDR2 from the germline V gene are SGHAT and FQDESV (reference sequence). Preparation of the TCRbeta library used unique molecular identifiers. Each CDR3 protein is one row after TCRdb ran MiXCR on the PCR reads. Here the sample spans around 580,000 distinct CDR3 sequences, 25% to 30% being singletons. Study-wide results and caveats: At around two months after transplant, the alpha-beta T cells were reportedly derived from several hundred expanded clones that came from non-depleted graft cells. Hyperexpanded clones declined; after one year, newly produced T cells mostly supplied diversity. From surviving recipient T cells and thymic progenitors came the high day-60 TCRbeta diversity observed in some patients.

This TCR came from a boy in the first two years of life with Wiskott-Aldrich syndrome, due to receive a stem cell transplant. The specimen was PBMCs, collected before TCRalphabeta/CD19-depleted stem cell transplant. V gene TRBV11-1 combines with J gene TRBJ2-3; TRBD2 aligns across 7 bases. The CDR3 bases are TGTGCCAGCAGCTTAGCGCTTAGCGGGTCTACAGCCACAGATACGCAGTATTTT. Protein: CASSLALSGSTATDTQYF.